These 12 T cell receptor beta chains were all obtained from the same sample, sequenced in a study of T cell responses to AZD1222 COVID-19 vaccine. Some clones are missing from TCRdb's copy, which holds only in-frame ones; the method was immunoSEQ multiplex PCR. Of 130,000 or so clones listed, 91% are singletons. Sequenced here: peripheral blood, sampled 28 days after the second dose of the MenACWY control vaccine. Receptor source: an adult who received the MenACWY meningococcal vaccine as a control.

V is TRBV6-2 or TRBV6-3 and J is TRBJ2-1, with D uncertain. Germline lookup yields CDR1 MNHEY and CDR2 SVGEGT. The CDR3 length is 17 residues. The V end lost 0 bases, the J end lost 8 bases, and 20 bases lay between the germline ends. The CDR3 DNA follows: TGTGCCAGCAGTTACTCGAAGCTTGCTGGGTTTAGGGATGAGCAGTTCTTC. It yields the protein CASSYSKLAGFRDEQFF.

The rearrangement joins TRBV7-2 to TRBJ1-2; no firm D call. This CDR3 comprises 13 residues. The ends were cut back, 1 base at V and 7 bases at J, with 10 bases in the middle. CDR1 and CDR2 (germline): SGHTA, FQGNSA. CDR3 bases: TGTGCCAGCAGCTTAGGAGGTTTTCGTGGCTACACCTTC. It encodes CASSLGGFRGYTF.

The CDR3 bases are TGTGCCAGCTCGCCGGGACCGGGCAATGAGCAGTTCTTC. This encodes CASSPGPGNEQFF. The chain employs TRBV18 and TRBJ2-1, with D possibly called TRBD1 or TRBD2 (5 bases each). V was clipped by 6 bases and J by 6 bases, with 12 bases between them. The CDR3 loop spans 13 amino acids. Per germline, CDR1 KGHSH and CDR2 LQKENI. Supplemented by reference TRBV18 and TRBJ2-1, the full variable domain reads NAGVMQNPRHLVRRRGQEARLRCSPMKGHSHVYWYRQLPEEGLKFMVYLQKENIIDESGMPKERFSAEFPKEGPSILRIQQVVRGDSAAYFCASSPGPGNEQFFGPGTRLTVL.

The chain recombines TRBV7-8 with TRBJ2-7; 8 nucleotides align to TRBD2. The CDR3 spans 20 residues. The V segment lost 1 base and the J segment 6 bases; nucleotides outside the gene matches: 23. CDR1 is SGHVS, CDR2 FQNEAQ, per germline. The CDR3 sequence: CASSLGVRGKKRGPKREQYF. CDR3 in DNA: TGTGCCAGCAGCTTAGGGGTCCGGGGAAAAAAGCGGGGGCCGAAGCGCGAGCAGTACTTC.

The chain recombines TRBV28 with TRBJ2-3; D is possibly TRBD2 (6 bases). There are 16 residues in the CDR3. CDR1 and CDR2 (germline): MDHEN, SYDVKM. The V end lost 2 bases, the J end lost 3 bases, and 15 bases lay between the germline ends. The CDR3 here is CASSLASVRETDTQYF. The CDR3 DNA is TGTGCCAGCAGTTTAGCATCGGTCCGGGAGACAGATACGCAGTATTTT.

The rearrangement uses TRBV7-8 and TRBJ1-2, with D uncertain. CDR3 length equals 13 residues. Germline assignment: CDR1 SGHVS and CDR2 FQNEAQ. V lost 5 bases and J 5 bases, leaving 12 bases between the germline ends. This CDR3 is CASSRTRNYGYTF. In DNA, the CDR3 is TGTGCCAGCAGCCGCACGAGAAATTATGGCTACACCTTC.

This sequence joins TRBV10-3 and TRBJ2-1, with 8 positions matching TRBD2. V lost 0 bases and J lost 3; bases outside the gene matches: 7. CDR3 length equals 17 residues. Germline CDR1 and CDR2: ENHRY and SYGVKD. The chain's CDR3 is CAISESMSGGFYNEQFF. In DNA, the CDR3 is TGTGCCATCAGTGAGTCGATGAGCGGGGGTTTCTACAATGAGCAGTTCTTC.

Comments on this clone: The sample carries other DNA sequences with the same CDR3. The chain carries TRBV7-2 and TRBJ1-5; weak D call: TRBD1 (6 bases). CDR1 and CDR2 (germline): SGHTA, FQGNSA. The CDR3 sequence is 16 residues long. V was pared by 1 base and J by 0 bases, with 10 bases between. CDR3 sequence reads: CASSLGGPYSNQPQHF. Written as DNA, the CDR3 is TGTGCCAGCAGCTTAGGGGGGCCTTATAGCAATCAGCCCCAGCATTTT. The full variable domain, rest sourced from reference TRBV7-2 and TRBJ1-5, is GAGVSQSPSNKVTEKGKDVELRCDPISGHTALYWYRQSLGQGLEFLIYFQGNSAPDKSGLPSDRFSAERTGGSVSTLTIQRTQQEDSAVYLCASSLGGPYSNQPQHFGDGTRLSIL.

V usage is TRBV27 and J usage is TRBJ2-5; 8 nucleotides line up with TRBD1. V trimming: 5 bases; J trimming: 4 bases; junction bases outside the gene matches: 9. The CDR3 is 15 amino acids. Per germline, CDR1 MNHEY and CDR2 SMNVEV (reference sequence). The CDR3 sequence is CASSPGGQERETQYF. CDR3 coding DNA: TGTGCCAGCAGTCCCGGGGGACAGGAGAGAGAGACCCAGTACTTC.

Written as DNA, the CDR3 is TGTGCCAGCAGCGAACAGGGGACCGGGGAGCTGTTTTTT. This translates into CASSEQGTGELFF. J is TRBJ2-2 and V is TRBV6-4; TRBD1 agrees at 7 bases. Germline V gene sequence: CDR1 MRHNA, CDR2 SNTAGT. The J segment lost 5 bases and the V segment lost 6 bases, leaving 3 bases of the junction unmatched. The CDR3 contains 13 residues.

V and J are TRBV28 and TRBJ1-1, with D tentatively TRBD1 (6 bases). Germline CDR1 MDHEN, CDR2 SYDVKM. V lost 0 bases and J lost 12, with 11 bases in between. The CDR3 runs to 12 residues. DNA of the CDR3: TGTGCCAGCAGTTTATGGGGGGGGCGAACTTTCTTT. Protein product: CASSLWGGRTFF.

The chain links TRBV7-2 to TRBJ1-6; TRBD1 might be the D (6 bases). The CDR3 is 18 amino acids. Trimming removed 1 base at V and 5 bases at J, with 18 bases between. Germline lookup yields CDR1 SGHTA and CDR2 FQGNSA. For the CDR3, the DNA is TGTGCCAGCAGCTTAGTGCTCCGGGCAGGGGCAGATAATTCACCCCTCCACTTT. It encodes CASSLVLRAGADNSPLHF.